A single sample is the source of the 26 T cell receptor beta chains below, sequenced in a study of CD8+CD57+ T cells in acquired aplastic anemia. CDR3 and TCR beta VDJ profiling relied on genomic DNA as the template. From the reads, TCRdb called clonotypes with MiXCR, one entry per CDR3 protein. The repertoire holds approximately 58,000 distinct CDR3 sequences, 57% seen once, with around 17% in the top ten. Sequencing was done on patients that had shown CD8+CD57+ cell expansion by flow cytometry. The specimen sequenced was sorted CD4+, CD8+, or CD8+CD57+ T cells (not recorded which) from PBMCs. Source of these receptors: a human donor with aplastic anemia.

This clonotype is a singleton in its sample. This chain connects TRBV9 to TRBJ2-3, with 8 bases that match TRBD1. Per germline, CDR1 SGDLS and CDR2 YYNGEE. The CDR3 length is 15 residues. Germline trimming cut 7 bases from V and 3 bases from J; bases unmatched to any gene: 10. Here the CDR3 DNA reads TGTGCCAGCTCTTTACAGGGGGTTGAGACAGATACGCAGTATTTT. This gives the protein CASSLQGVETDTQYF. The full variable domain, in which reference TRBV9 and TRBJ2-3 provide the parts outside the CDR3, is DSGVTQTPKHLITATGQRVTLRCSPRSGDLSVYWYQQSLDQGLQFLIQYYNGEERAKGNILERFSAQQFPDLHSELNLSSLELGDSALYFCASSLQGVETDTQYFGPGTRLTVL.

CDR3 residues: CASSTGARETQYF. Here the CDR3 DNA reads TGTGCCAGTAGTACAGGGGCTCGAGAGACCCAGTACTTC. The rearrangement joins TRBV19 to TRBJ2-5, with D possibly matching TRBD1 (6 bases). CDR1 and CDR2 (germline): LNHDA, SQIVND (reference sequence). The germline V and J ends were trimmed by 4 bases and 4 bases, with 10 bases remaining between them. This CDR3 has 13 residues.

The CDR3 bases are TGTGCCAGCGGTGGGACAGGGGATTCCAATGAGCAGTTCTTC. Translation: CASGGTGDSNEQFF. The chain uses TRBV12-3 or TRBV12-4 and TRBJ2-1; TRBD1 matches at 10 bases. V dropped 8 bases and J dropped 6; count of bases not matched to a gene: 7. CDR3 size: 14 residues.

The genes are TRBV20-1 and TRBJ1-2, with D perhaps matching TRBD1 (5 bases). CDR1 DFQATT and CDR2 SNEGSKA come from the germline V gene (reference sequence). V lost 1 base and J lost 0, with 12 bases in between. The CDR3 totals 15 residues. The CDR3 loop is CSARGADNANYGYTF. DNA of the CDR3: TGCAGTGCTAGAGGAGCGGACAACGCTAACTATGGCTACACCTTC.

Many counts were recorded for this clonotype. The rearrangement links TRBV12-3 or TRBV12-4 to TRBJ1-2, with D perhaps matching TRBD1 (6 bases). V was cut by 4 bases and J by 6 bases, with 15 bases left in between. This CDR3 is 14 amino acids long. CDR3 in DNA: TGTGCCAGCAGTTCCGGGGGGGGCACGGATGGCTACACCTTC. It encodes CASSSGGGTDGYTF.

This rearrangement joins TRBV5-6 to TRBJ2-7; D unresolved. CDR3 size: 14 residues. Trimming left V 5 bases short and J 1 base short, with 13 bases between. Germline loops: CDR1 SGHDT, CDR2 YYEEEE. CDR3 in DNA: TGTGCCAGCAGGACCAGTCCACGATCCTACGAGCAGTACTTC. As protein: CASRTSPRSYEQYF.

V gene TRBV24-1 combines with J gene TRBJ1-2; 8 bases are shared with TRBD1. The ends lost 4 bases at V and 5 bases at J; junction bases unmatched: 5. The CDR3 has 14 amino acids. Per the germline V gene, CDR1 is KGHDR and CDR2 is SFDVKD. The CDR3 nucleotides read TGTGCCACCAGTGACCCGACAGGGGAATATGGCTACACCTTC. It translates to CATSDPTGEYGYTF.

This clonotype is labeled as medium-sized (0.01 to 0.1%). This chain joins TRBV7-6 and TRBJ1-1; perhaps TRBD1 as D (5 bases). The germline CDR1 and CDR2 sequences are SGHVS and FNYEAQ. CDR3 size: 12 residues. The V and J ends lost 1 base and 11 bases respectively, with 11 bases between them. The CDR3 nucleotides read TGTGCCAGCAGCTTAGTGGGGGGGGACGCTTTCTTT. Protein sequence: CASSLVGGDAFF.

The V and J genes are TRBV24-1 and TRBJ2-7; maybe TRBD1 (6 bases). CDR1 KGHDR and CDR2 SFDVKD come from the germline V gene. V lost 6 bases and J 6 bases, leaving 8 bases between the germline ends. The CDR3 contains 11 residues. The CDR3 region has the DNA TGTGCCACCAGTACAGGGATCGAGCAGTACTTC. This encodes CATSTGIEQYF.

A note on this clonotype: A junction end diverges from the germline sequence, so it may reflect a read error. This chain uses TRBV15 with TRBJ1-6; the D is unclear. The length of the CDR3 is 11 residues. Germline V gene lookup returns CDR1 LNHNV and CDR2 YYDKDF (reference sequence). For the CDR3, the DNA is TGTGCCACCAGCAGAGATTCATCCCTCCACTTT. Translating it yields CATSRDSSLHF. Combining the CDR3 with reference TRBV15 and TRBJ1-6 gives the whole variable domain DAMVIQNPRYQVTQFGKPVTLSCSQTLNHNVMYWYQQKSSQAPKLLFHYYDKDFNNEADTPDNFQSRRPNTSFCFLDIRSPGLGDTAMYLCATSRDSSLHFGNGTRLTVT.

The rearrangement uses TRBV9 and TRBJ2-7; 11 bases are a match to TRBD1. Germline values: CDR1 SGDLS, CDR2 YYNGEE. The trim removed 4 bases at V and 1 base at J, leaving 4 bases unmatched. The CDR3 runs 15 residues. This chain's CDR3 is CASSIGTGGSYEQYF. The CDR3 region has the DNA TGTGCCAGCAGCATCGGGACAGGGGGTTCCTACGAGCAGTACTTC.

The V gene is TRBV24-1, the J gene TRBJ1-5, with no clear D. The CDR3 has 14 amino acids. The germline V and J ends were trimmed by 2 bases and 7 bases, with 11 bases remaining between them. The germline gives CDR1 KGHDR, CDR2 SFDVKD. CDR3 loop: CATSDSARAQPQHF. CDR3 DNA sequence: TGTGCCACCAGTGATTCCGCCCGGGCGCAGCCCCAGCATTTT.

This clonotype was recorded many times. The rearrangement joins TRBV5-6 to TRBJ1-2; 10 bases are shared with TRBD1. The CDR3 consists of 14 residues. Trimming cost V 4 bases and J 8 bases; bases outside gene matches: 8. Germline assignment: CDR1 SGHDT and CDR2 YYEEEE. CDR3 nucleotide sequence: TGTGCCAGCAGCCTTGGGACAGGGGCTCCAGGCTACACCTTC. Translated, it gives CASSLGTGAPGYTF.

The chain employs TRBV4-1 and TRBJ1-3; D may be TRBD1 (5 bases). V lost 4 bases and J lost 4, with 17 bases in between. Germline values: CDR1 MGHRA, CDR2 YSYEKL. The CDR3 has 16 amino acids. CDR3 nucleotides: TGCGCCAGCAGCCCCGGGCAGGGCTCGGGAGGAAACACCATATATTTT. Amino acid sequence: CASSPGQGSGGNTIYF.

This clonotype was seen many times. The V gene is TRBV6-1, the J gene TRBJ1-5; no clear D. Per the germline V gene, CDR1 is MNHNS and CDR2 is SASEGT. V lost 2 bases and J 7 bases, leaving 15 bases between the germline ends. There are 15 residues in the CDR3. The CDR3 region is CASSEFRGSSQPQHF. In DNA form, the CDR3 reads TGTGCCAGCAGTGAATTTCGAGGATCCTCGCAGCCCCAGCATTTT.

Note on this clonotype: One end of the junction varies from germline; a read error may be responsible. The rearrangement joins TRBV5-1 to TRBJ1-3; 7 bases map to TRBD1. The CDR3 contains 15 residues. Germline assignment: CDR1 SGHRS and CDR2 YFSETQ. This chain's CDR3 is CASRADRAKGSTTYF. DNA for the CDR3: TGCGCCAGCAGAGCTGACAGGGCGAAAGGAAGCACCACATATTTT.

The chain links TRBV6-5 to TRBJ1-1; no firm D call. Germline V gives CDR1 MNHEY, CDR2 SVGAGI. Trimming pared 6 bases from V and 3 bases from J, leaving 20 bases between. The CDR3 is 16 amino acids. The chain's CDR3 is CASRYRTSLRHTEAFF. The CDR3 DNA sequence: TGTGCCAGCAGGTACAGAACGTCGCTTAGGCACACTGAAGCTTTCTTT.

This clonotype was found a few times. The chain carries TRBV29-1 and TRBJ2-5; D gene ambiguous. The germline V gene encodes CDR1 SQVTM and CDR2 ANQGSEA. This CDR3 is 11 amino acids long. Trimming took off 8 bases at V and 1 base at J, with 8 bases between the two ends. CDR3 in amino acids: CSLSFQETQYF. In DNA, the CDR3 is TGCAGCCTTTCATTCCAAGAGACCCAGTACTTC.

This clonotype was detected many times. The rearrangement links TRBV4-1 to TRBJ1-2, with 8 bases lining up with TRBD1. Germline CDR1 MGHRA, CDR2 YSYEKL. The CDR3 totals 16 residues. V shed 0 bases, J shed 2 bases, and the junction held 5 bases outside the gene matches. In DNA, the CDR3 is TGCGCCAGCAGCCAAGACTTGGCAGGGGGCAACTATGGCTACACCTTC. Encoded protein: CASSQDLAGGNYGYTF.

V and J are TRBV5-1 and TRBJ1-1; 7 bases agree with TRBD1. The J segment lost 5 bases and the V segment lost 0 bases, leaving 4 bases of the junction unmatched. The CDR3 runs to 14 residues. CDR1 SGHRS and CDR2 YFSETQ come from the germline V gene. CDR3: CASSLGQGPTEAFF. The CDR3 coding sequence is TGCGCCAGCAGCTTGGGACAGGGCCCAACTGAAGCTTTCTTT.

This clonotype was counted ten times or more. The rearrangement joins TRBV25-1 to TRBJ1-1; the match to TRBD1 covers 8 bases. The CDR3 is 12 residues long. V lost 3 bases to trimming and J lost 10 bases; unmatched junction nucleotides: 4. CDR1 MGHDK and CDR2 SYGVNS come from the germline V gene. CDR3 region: CASSDSRGRAFF. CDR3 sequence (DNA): TGTGCCAGCAGTGACTCCAGGGGGCGAGCTTTCTTT.

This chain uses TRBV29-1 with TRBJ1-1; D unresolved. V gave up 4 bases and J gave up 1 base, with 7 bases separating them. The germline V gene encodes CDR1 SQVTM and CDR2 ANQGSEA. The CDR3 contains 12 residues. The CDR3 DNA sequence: TGCAGCGTTGCAGCAGAGAACACTGAAGCTTTCTTT. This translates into CSVAAENTEAFF. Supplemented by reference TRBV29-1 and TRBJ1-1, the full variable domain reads SAVISQKPSRDICQRGTSLTIQCQVDSQVTMMFWYRQQPGQSLTLIATANQGSEATYESGFVIDKFPISRPNLTFSTLTVSNMSPEDSSIYLCSVAAENTEAFFGQGTRLTVV.

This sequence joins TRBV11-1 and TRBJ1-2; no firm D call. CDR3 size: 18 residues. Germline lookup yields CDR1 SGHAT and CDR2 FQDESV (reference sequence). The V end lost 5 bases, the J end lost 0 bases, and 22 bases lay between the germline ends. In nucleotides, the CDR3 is TGTGCCAGCAGCGGAGTGGCTATATTCTTATGTGCTAACTATGGCTACACCTTC. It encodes CASSGVAIFLCANYGYTF.

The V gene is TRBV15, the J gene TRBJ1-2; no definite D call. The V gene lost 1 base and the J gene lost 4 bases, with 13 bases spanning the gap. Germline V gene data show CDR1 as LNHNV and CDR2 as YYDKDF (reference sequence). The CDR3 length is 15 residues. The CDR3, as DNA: TGTGCCACCAGCAGAGTACGGCTTCCGGGCTATGGCTACACCTTC. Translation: CATSRVRLPGYGYTF.

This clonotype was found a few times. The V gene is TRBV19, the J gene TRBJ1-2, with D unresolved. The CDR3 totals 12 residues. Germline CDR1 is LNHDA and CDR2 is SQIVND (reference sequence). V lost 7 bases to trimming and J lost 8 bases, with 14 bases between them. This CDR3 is CASTRELGGYTF. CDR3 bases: TGTGCCAGTACGCGCGAGCTCGGGGGCTACACCTTC.

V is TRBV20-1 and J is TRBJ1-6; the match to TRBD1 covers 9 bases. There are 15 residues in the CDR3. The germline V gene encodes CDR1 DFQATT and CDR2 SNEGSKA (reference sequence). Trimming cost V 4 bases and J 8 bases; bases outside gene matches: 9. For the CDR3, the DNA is TGCAGTGCTAACCAGGGACAGGGAGTTGATTCACCCCTCCACTTT. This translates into CSANQGQGVDSPLHF.